The 14 T cell receptor beta chains below were found in one sample sequenced in a study of blood T cell repertoires in COVID-19 (dated by TCRdb to 2018 to 2021). Library preparation used the immunoSEQ multiplex PCR assay. As stored in TCRdb, this immuneACCESS dataset retains in-frame rearrangements with V and J assigned. A fraction of the clones does not appear; measured against another copy, unresolved V genes explain less than half of the discrepancy, and the remainder lacks a known reason. The sample yields more than 85,000 clones; about 78% were counted once. About 9.6% of the sample belongs to the ten largest clones. Input material: peripheral blood. The receptor source for this set is a man aged 55 to 70 with active or convalescent COVID-19.

The chain uses TRBV19 and TRBJ1-1, with a weak D call TRBD1 (5 bases). Trimming removed 9 bases from V and 0 bases from J, with 14 bases in between. CDR1 is LNHDA and CDR2 is SQIVND in the germline V gene (reference sequence). The CDR3 runs 14 residues. Here the CDR3 DNA reads TGTGCCAGACCCCCGGGGGATATGAACACTGAAGCTTTCTTT. Protein: CARPPGDMNTEAFF.

The chain joins TRBV24-1 to TRBJ2-3, with 8 bases lining up with TRBD2. Looked up from germline, CDR1 is KGHDR and CDR2 is SFDVKD. CDR3 length: 16 residues. Trimming cost V 3 bases and J 4 bases; bases outside gene matches: 8. For the CDR3, the DNA is TGTGCCACCAGTGATCCCGGGAGGGGCACGGCAGATACGCAGTATTTT. Translation: CATSDPGRGTADTQYF.

The chain is built from TRBV30 and TRBJ1-1, with D tentatively TRBD1 (5 bases). The germline CDR1 and CDR2 sequences are GTSNPN and SVGIG (reference sequence). This CDR3 is 13 amino acids long. Trimming took off 6 bases at V and 1 base at J, with 12 bases between the two ends. The CDR3 reads CACSRTGNTEAFF. The CDR3 DNA is TGTGCCTGCTCCAGAACAGGGAACACTGAAGCTTTCTTT.

V is TRBV10-3 and J is TRBJ2-7, with D maybe TRBD2 (6 bases). V dropped 6 bases and J dropped 0 bases, with 6 bases sitting between them. This CDR3 is 12 amino acids long. CDR1 is ENHRY, CDR2 SYGVKD, per germline. CDR3 sequence (DNA): TGTGCCATCAGCGGGAGCTCCTACGAGCAGTACTTC. Protein product: CAISGSSYEQYF.

V gene TRBV10-3 combines with J gene TRBJ1-5; 10 positions agree with TRBD1. The CDR3 is 15 amino acids. Germline CDR1 reads ENHRY; CDR2 reads SYGVKD. V lost 6 bases, J lost 6 bases, and 8 bases stayed unmatched. This CDR3 reads CAISPTGGIGQPQHF. The CDR3 DNA reads as TGTGCCATCAGCCCGACAGGGGGCATTGGTCAGCCCCAGCATTTT.

This chain uses TRBV30 with TRBJ2-4; 10 bases line up with TRBD1. The CDR3 sequence is 16 residues long. Germline CDR1 and CDR2: GTSNPN and SVGIG (reference sequence). Germline trimming cut 2 bases from V and 6 bases from J; bases unmatched to any gene: 10. CDR3 residues: CAWSTGQGSGINIQYF. Here the CDR3 DNA reads TGTGCCTGGAGTACGGGACAGGGGTCGGGAATAAACATTCAGTACTTC.

CDR3 bases: TGTGCCAGCAGCCGACGGGACAGATCGAATTCACCCCTCCACTTT. This translates into CASSRRDRSNSPLHF. The chain carries TRBV5-4 and TRBJ1-6; 7 bases fit TRBD1. V lost 4 bases to trimming and J lost 7 bases; unmatched junction nucleotides: 8. CDR3 length: 15 amino acids. Germline CDR1 and CDR2: SGHNT and YYREEE (reference sequence).

This clone was seen just once. The genes are TRBV7-6 and TRBJ2-7; the D gene is possibly TRBD2 (5 bases). Germline V gene lookup returns CDR1 SGHVS and CDR2 FNYEAQ. The CDR3 consists of 13 residues. Trimming took 5 bases from V and 2 from J, leaving 10 bases between them. The CDR3 DNA reads as TGTGCCAGCAGCGCGGTGCGGGCCTACGAGCAGTACTTC. Residues: CASSAVRAYEQYF. The whole variable domain, filled in from reference TRBV7-6 and TRBJ2-7, reads GAGVSQSPRYKVTKRGQDVALRCDPISGHVSLYWYRQALGQGPEFLTYFNYEAQQDKSGLPNDRFSAERPEGSISTLTIQRTEQRDSAMYRCASSAVRAYEQYFGPGTRLTVT.

The chain has TRBV5-4 and TRBJ2-1; D might be TRBD2 (6 bases). The CDR3 runs to 16 residues. In germline, CDR1 is SGHNT, CDR2 YYREEE (reference sequence). Trimming pared 4 bases from V and 0 bases from J, leaving 14 bases between. Written as DNA, the CDR3 is TGTGCCAGCAGCCTCCTAACTAGCTCCTCCTACAATGAGCAGTTCTTC. It codes for CASSLLTSSSYNEQFF.

V usage is TRBV6-2 or TRBV6-3 and J usage is TRBJ1-2, with D perhaps matching TRBD1 (5 bases). Per germline, CDR1 MNHEY and CDR2 SVGEGT. The V and J ends lost 4 bases and 7 bases respectively, with 16 bases between them. The CDR3 loop spans 14 amino acids. CDR3 DNA sequence: TGTGCCAGCAGTTGGGAGGCAGCGGGACTTGGCTACACCTTC. It codes for CASSWEAAGLGYTF.

This chain connects TRBV11-2 to TRBJ1-1; tentatively, D is TRBD1 (6 bases). This CDR3 is 15 amino acids long. V was clipped by 0 bases and J by 4 bases, with 12 bases between them. Germline lookup yields CDR1 SGHAT and CDR2 FQNNGV. The CDR3: CASSLDPGGVTEAFF. The DNA of the CDR3 is TGTGCCAGCAGCTTAGATCCGGGGGGCGTCACTGAAGCTTTCTTT. Together with reference TRBV11-2 and TRBJ1-1, the CDR3 gives the full variable domain: EAGVAQSPRYKIIEKRQSVAFWCNPISGHATLYWYQQILGQGPKLLIQFQNNGVVDDSQLPKDRFSAERLKGVDSTLKIQPAKLEDSAVYLCASSLDPGGVTEAFFGQGTRLTVV.

This clone was recorded once. The chain employs TRBV2 and TRBJ1-2, with unresolved D. Germline V gene lookup returns CDR1 SNHLY and CDR2 FYNNEI. The V and J ends lost 1 base and 0 bases respectively, with 6 bases between them. The CDR3 is 14 amino acids. The CDR3 protein is CASSEGLTNYGYTF. The CDR3, as DNA: TGTGCCAGCAGTGAAGGGCTGACTAACTATGGCTACACCTTC. Looking up the rest from reference TRBV2 and TRBJ1-2 gives the full variable domain: EPEVTQTPSHQVTQMGQEVILRCVPISNHLYFYWYRQILGQKVEFLVSFYNNEISEKSEIFDDQFSVERPDGSNFTLKIRSTKLEDSAMYFCASSEGLTNYGYTFGSGTRLTVV.

The genes are TRBV18 and TRBJ1-3; 8 bases align to TRBD1. This CDR3 is 15 amino acids long. Germline V lookup: CDR1 KGHSH, CDR2 LQKENI. Germline trimming cut 6 bases from V and 3 bases from J; bases unmatched to any gene: 7. The CDR3 here is CASSGQGSGGNTIYF. DNA of the CDR3: TGTGCCAGCTCCGGACAGGGCTCGGGTGGAAACACCATATATTTT.

The rearrangement uses TRBV27 and TRBJ2-2; D gene ambiguous. CDR1 and CDR2 from the germline V gene are MNHEY and SMNVEV (reference sequence). Deletions cut 3 bases from V and 5 bases from J, with 10 bases between. CDR3 size: 14 residues. The CDR3 nucleotides read TGTGCCAGCAGTTTCAGCGCCTGGACCGGGGAGCTGTTTTTT. Translating gives CASSFSAWTGELFF.